The 14 T cell receptor beta chains given below trace back to one sample, sequenced in a study of OX40 agonist ivuxolimab in advanced cancers. Assay: immunoSEQ multiplex PCR; the TCRdb copy retains only in-frame clones and omits some. Of tens of thousands of clones listed, 80% are singletons. Sequencing used CD4+ or CD8+ T cells sorted from blood, obtained in a trial of the OX40 agonist ivuxolimab. The receptors stem from an adult with an advanced solid tumor such as melanoma, head and neck, liver or kidney cancer.

This chain uses TRBV10-1 with TRBJ2-3; the D is unclear. This CDR3 is built from 16 residues. Looked up from germline, CDR1 is WNHNN and CDR2 is SYGVQD (reference sequence). The V end lost 3 bases, the J end lost 8 bases, and 21 bases lay between the germline ends. CDR3 amino acids: CASSDGHQDLWGTQYF. The CDR3 DNA follows: TGCGCCAGCAGTGATGGTCATCAGGACCTGTGGGGTACGCAGTATTTT.

The chain joins TRBV28 to TRBJ1-1, with a tentative D call TRBD1 (5 bases). The ends were cut back, 2 bases at V and 1 base at J, with 8 bases in the middle. This CDR3 region has 14 residues. In germline, CDR1 is MDHEN, CDR2 SYDVKM. The CDR3 loop reads CASSLRQKNTEAFF. The CDR3 bases are TGTGCCAGCAGTTTAAGACAGAAGAACACTGAAGCTTTCTTT. Looking up the rest from reference TRBV28 and TRBJ1-1 gives the full variable domain: DVKVTQSSRYLVKRTGEKVFLECVQDMDHENMFWYRQDPGLGLRLIYFSYDVKMKEKGDIPEGYSVSREKKERFSLILESASTNQTSMYLCASSLRQKNTEAFFGQGTRLTVV.

The V gene is TRBV19, the J gene TRBJ1-6, with a tentative D call TRBD1 (5 bases). The V gene's germline CDR1 is LNHDA and CDR2 SQIVND (reference sequence). V gave up 6 bases and J gave up 6 bases, with 12 bases separating them. CDR3 length: 14 residues. The CDR3 DNA follows: TGTGCCAGTAGGGGACCCTCGGGTAATTCACCCCTCCACTTT. Protein sequence: CASRGPSGNSPLHF.

This clone showed up just once. The rearrangement links TRBV5-4 to TRBJ1-1; 9 positions match TRBD1. CDR3 length equals 15 residues. Germline-derived CDR1 and CDR2 are SGHNT and YYREEE (reference sequence). V shed 4 bases and J 2 bases; nucleotides not matched to a gene: 6. The CDR3 DNA follows: TGTGCCAGCAGCCCCGGGACAGGGCGAAACACTGAAGCTTTCTTT. Protein: CASSPGTGRNTEAFF.

This clone has a count of ten or more. The V call is TRBV18, the J call TRBJ2-7; TRBD2 aligns across 11 bases. Germline CDR1 is KGHSH and CDR2 is LQKENI. The CDR3 is 15 residues long. Unmatched junction bases numbered 5, after V lost 5 bases and J lost 2 bases. The CDR3 protein is CASSTGTSGTYEQYF. Written as DNA, the CDR3 is TGTGCCAGCTCAACCGGGACTAGCGGAACCTACGAGCAGTACTTC. Using reference TRBV18 and TRBJ2-7 for the parts outside the CDR3, the full variable domain is NAGVMQNPRHLVRRRGQEARLRCSPMKGHSHVYWYRQLPEEGLKFMVYLQKENIIDESGMPKERFSAEFPKEGPSILRIQQVVRGDSAAYFCASSTGTSGTYEQYFGPGTRLTVT.

J is TRBJ1-5 and V is TRBV7-2; no clear D gene. V was shortened by 1 base and J by 2 bases, with 12 bases between the two germline ends. CDR3 length equals 16 residues. Germline V CDR1 and CDR2: SGHTA, FQGNSA. This CDR3 is CASSLDAPTGNQPQHF. The CDR3 DNA is TGTGCCAGCAGCTTAGATGCCCCGACGGGCAATCAGCCCCAGCATTTT.

This rearrangement joins TRBV18 to TRBJ1-2, with 7 bases identical to TRBD1. Germline-derived CDR1 and CDR2 are KGHSH and LQKENI. This CDR3 region has 17 residues. Germline trimming cut 3 bases from V and 6 bases from J; bases unmatched to any gene: 16. CDR3 region: CASSPTGISSFSDGYTF. As DNA, the CDR3 is TGTGCCAGCTCACCGACAGGGATTTCCTCATTTTCCGATGGCTACACCTTC. Full variable domain (missing parts from reference TRBV18 and TRBJ1-2): NAGVMQNPRHLVRRRGQEARLRCSPMKGHSHVYWYRQLPEEGLKFMVYLQKENIIDESGMPKERFSAEFPKEGPSILRIQQVVRGDSAAYFCASSPTGISSFSDGYTFGSGTRLTVV.

J is TRBJ2-7 and V is TRBV30, with unresolved D. V dropped 2 bases and J dropped 5 bases, with 16 bases sitting between them. The CDR3 is made up of 14 amino acids. Germline V lookup: CDR1 GTSNPN, CDR2 SVGIG (reference sequence). In DNA form, the CDR3 reads TGTGCCTGGAGTCTCAGGCGGAACCTCAACGAGCAGTACTTC. It codes for CAWSLRRNLNEQYF.

The gene calls are TRBV7-2 and TRBJ1-3, with D possibly being TRBD1 (6 bases). The CDR3 contains 13 residues. Trimming took off 6 bases at V and 5 bases at J, with 11 bases between the two ends. CDR1 SGHTA and CDR2 FQGNSA come from the germline V gene. The CDR3: CASSIQGRNTIYF. The CDR3 DNA reads as TGTGCCAGCAGTATACAGGGAAGAAACACCATATATTTT.

The gene calls are TRBV27 and TRBJ1-4; TRBD1 might be the D (5 bases). This CDR3 comprises 14 residues. Germline V gives CDR1 MNHEY, CDR2 SMNVEV (reference sequence). V shed 6 bases and J shed 2 bases, with 10 bases lying between them. This chain's CDR3 is CASRSGVTNEKLFF. The DNA of the CDR3 is TGTGCCAGCAGGTCGGGGGTGACTAATGAAAAACTGTTTTTT.

J is TRBJ2-7 and V is TRBV7-6; a possible D gene is TRBD1 (5 bases). Germline assignment: CDR1 SGHVS and CDR2 FNYEAQ. Trimming removed 4 bases from V and 6 bases from J, with 10 bases in between. The CDR3 has 12 amino acids. In DNA form, the CDR3 reads TGTGCCAGCAGCTCCGACAGTTCCGAGCAGTACTTC. This translates into CASSSDSSEQYF.

The chain employs TRBV6-1 and TRBJ2-5; tentatively, D is TRBD2 (6 bases). V gave up 2 bases and J gave up 4 bases, with 11 bases separating them. Germline CDR1 is MNHNS and CDR2 is SASEGT. This CDR3 contains 14 residues. CDR3 sequence: CASSERESRETQYF. In DNA, the CDR3 is TGTGCCAGCAGTGAACGGGAGTCTCGAGAGACCCAGTACTTC.

The chain carries TRBV28 and TRBJ1-6, with D possibly matching TRBD1 (5 bases). Germline V gives CDR1 MDHEN, CDR2 SYDVKM. The length of the CDR3 is 15 residues. V lost 6 bases to trimming and J lost 6 bases, with 15 bases between them. The CDR3 DNA reads TGTGCCAGCAGCCGTAAACTCGACAGTAATTCACCCCTCCACTTT. Its protein product is CASSRKLDSNSPLHF.

This clone was seen a single time. The rearrangement links TRBV5-4 to TRBJ2-5; 12 bases map to TRBD2. V shed 3 bases and J 2 bases; nucleotides not matched to a gene: 2. CDR3 length equals 15 residues. Germline CDR1 and CDR2: SGHNT and YYREEE (reference sequence). The CDR3 sequence: CASSSSGRVQETQYF. DNA of the CDR3: TGTGCCAGCAGCTCTAGCGGGAGGGTACAAGAGACCCAGTACTTC.